The present T cell receptor (beta chain) was sequenced within a study of control samples from healthy donors and cancer patients. Trimming cost V 4 bases and J 0 bases; bases outside gene matches: 5. Per the germline V gene, CDR1 is SQVTM and CDR2 is ANQGSEA. The CDR3 extends over 14 amino acids. Profiling relied on immunoSEQ multiplex PCR, and the TCRdb table lists in-frame clones only, not all of them. This sample has about 95,000 clones, with about 87% found just once. The sequence derives from a woman in her 70s in good health. The source material was blood. The V and J genes are TRBV29-1 and TRBJ1-1; 7 bases line up with TRBD1. CDR3 sequence: CSVGAGGMNTEAFF. CDR3 sequence (DNA): TGCAGCGTTGGGGCAGGGGGGATGAACACTGAAGCTTTCTTT.